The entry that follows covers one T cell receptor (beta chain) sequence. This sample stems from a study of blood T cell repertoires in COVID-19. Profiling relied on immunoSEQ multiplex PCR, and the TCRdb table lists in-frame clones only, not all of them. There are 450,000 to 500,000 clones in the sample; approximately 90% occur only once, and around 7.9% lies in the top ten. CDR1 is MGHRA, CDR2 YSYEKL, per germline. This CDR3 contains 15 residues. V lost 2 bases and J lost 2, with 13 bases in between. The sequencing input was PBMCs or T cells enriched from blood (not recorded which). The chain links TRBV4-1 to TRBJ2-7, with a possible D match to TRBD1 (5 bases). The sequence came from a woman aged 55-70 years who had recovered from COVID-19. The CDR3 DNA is TGCGCCAGCAGCCAAAGGGGCCCAGCACCCTACGAGCAGTACTTC. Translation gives CASSQRGPAPYEQYF.